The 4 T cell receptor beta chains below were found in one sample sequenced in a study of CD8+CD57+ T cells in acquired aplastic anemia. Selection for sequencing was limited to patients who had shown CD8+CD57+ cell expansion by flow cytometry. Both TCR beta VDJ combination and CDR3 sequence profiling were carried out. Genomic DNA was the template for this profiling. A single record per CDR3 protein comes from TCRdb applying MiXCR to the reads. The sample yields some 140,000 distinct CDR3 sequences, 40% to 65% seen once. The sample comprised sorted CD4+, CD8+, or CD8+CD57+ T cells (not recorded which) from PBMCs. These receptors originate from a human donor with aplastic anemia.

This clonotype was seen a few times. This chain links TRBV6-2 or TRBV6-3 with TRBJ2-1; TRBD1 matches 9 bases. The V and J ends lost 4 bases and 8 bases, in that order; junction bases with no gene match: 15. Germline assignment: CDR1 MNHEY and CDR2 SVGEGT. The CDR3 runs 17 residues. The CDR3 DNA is TGTGCCAGCAGTTCCAACCTTAGGGACAGGGCCGAGGATGAGCAGTTCTTC. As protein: CASSSNLRDRAEDEQFF.

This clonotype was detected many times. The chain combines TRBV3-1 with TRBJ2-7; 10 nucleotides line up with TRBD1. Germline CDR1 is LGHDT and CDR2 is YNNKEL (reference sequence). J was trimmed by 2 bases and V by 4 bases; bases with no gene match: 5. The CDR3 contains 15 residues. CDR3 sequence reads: CASSPGQGGTYEQYF. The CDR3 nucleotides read TGTGCCAGCAGCCCCGGACAGGGGGGGACCTACGAGCAGTACTTC.

In nucleotides, the CDR3 is TGCGCCAGCAGCTCTCATCGGGGTGACAATGAGCAGTTCTTC. Its translation is CASSSHRGDNEQFF. The chain links TRBV10-2 to TRBJ2-1; perhaps TRBD2 as D (5 bases). Germline V gene sequence: CDR1 WSHSY, CDR2 SAAADI. This CDR3 spans 14 amino acids. With 6 bases removed from V and 5 bases from J, the gap between germline ends came to 14 bases.

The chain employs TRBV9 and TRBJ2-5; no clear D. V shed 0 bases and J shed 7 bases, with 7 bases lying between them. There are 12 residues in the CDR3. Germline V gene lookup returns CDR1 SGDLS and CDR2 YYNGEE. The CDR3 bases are TGTGCCAGCAGCGTAGCTGGTGGGACCCAGTACTTC. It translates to CASSVAGGTQYF.